The 5 T cell receptor beta chains reported below all come from one sample, sequenced in a study of blood T cell repertoires in COVID-19. Here immunoSEQ multiplex PCR was the method, and the copy in TCRdb shows in-frame clones only, minus some. The sample holds about 220,000 clones, approximately 92% seen once. The sequenced sample was PBMCs or T cells enriched from blood (not recorded which). The receptors were gathered from a woman between 18 and 29 years old in a cohort exposed to, infected with or recovered from COVID-19 (not recorded which).

The CDR3 here is CASALVAGETYEQYF. CDR3 nucleotides: TGTGCTAGTGCCTTGGTGGCGGGGGAGACCTACGAGCAGTACTTC. The J gene is TRBJ2-7, the V gene TRBV12-5; 7 bases line up with TRBD2. The CDR3 runs to 15 residues. The V segment lost 7 bases and the J segment 2 bases; nucleotides outside the gene matches: 11. Per the germline V gene, CDR1 is LGHNT and CDR2 is FRNRAP.

This clone was seen once. The chain combines TRBV19 with TRBJ1-2; D uncertain. The V and J ends lost 5 bases and 4 bases respectively, with 11 bases between them. The germline V gene has CDR1 LNHDA and CDR2 SQIVND (reference sequence). This CDR3 has 13 amino acids. CDR3 amino acids: CASSFGRPYGYTF. DNA of the CDR3: TGTGCCAGTAGTTTTGGCAGGCCCTATGGCTACACCTTC.

The CDR3 region is CASRRLDYNEQFF. In DNA, the CDR3 is TGTGCCAGTAGAAGGCTAGATTACAATGAGCAGTTCTTC. The chain has TRBV19 and TRBJ2-1; D not resolved. Germline assignment: CDR1 LNHDA and CDR2 SQIVND (reference sequence). The length of the CDR3 is 13 residues. V gave up 6 bases and J gave up 4 bases, with 10 bases separating them. Supplemented by reference TRBV19 and TRBJ2-1, the full variable domain reads DGGITQSPKYLFRKEGQNVTLSCEQNLNHDAMYWYRQDPGQGLRLIYYSQIVNDFQKGDIAEGYSVSREKKESFPLTVTSAQKNPTAFYLCASRRLDYNEQFFGPGTRLTVL.

CDR3 DNA sequence: TGTGCCAGCAGTTTTGGGACAGGGAGCACCATATATTTT. This encodes CASSFGTGSTIYF. The chain combines TRBV6-5 with TRBJ1-3; 9 bases fit TRBD1. With V trimmed by 4 bases and J by 9 bases, 4 bases remained unmatched. Germline V CDR1 and CDR2: MNHEY, SVGAGI. The CDR3 loop spans 13 amino acids.

The chain uses TRBV3-1 (or the pseudogene TRBV3-2) and TRBJ1-1; TRBD1 aligns across 10 bases. With 4 bases clipped from V and 7 bases from J, the junction kept 9 bases outside the gene matches. Germline CDR1 and CDR2: LGHDT and YNNKEL (reference sequence). This CDR3 contains 15 residues. The CDR3 region is CASSLSGQGESEAFF. The CDR3 DNA reads TGTGCCAGCAGCCTTTCAGGACAGGGGGAGAGTGAAGCTTTCTTT.